These 9 T cell receptor beta chains share one sample of origin, sequenced in a study of T-cell memory formation after mild COVID-19 (dated by TCRdb to about 2021). The library was produced with 5' RACE. Reads for this sample came from an Illumina NovaSeq 6000. Clones were called with MiXCR by TCRdb after fastp trimmed the public reads at Q25, and only in-frame beta chains were retained. Rows merge per CDR3 protein into single entries with the most common DNA and genes. The sample data list a few hundred thousand distinct CDR3 sequences, and roughly 18% of these were observed just once. The top ten clonotypes cover about 21% of the sample. The specimen was PBMCs or a T cell subset sorted from them (not recorded which). All receptors come from a young man who had mild COVID-19 (a few samples of this study predate the infection). The sample titles of this study are shuffled in the database, so cell type and time point are left out; the donor was told from shared clones.

In this sample, this clonotype turned up a few times. The CDR3 nucleotides read TGCAGCGTTGACAAGGGACTAGAGCGCTATTTT. Encoded protein: CSVDKGLERYF. The chain couples TRBV29-1 to TRBJ2-3, with 8 positions matching TRBD2. The V segment lost 3 bases and the J segment 15 bases; nucleotides outside the gene matches: 8. The germline gives CDR1 SQVTM, CDR2 ANQGSEA. The CDR3 has 11 amino acids.

This clonotype was detected only a few times. This sequence joins TRBV6-5 and TRBJ1-3, with D possibly TRBD1 on 5 matching bases. V was shortened by 2 bases and J by 0 bases, with 14 bases between the two germline ends. Per the germline V gene, CDR1 is MNHEY and CDR2 is SVGAGI. CDR3 size: 17 residues. CDR3 loop: CASSYGGDRSSGNTIYF. CDR3 coding DNA: TGTGCCAGCAGTTACGGGGGGGACCGGAGCTCTGGAAACACCATATATTTT.

The chain joins TRBV4-2 to TRBJ2-5; 13 bases are shared with TRBD2. Trimming cost V 1 base and J 2 bases; bases outside gene matches: 4. The germline CDR1 and CDR2 sequences are LGHNA and YNFKEQ. The CDR3 sequence is 17 residues long. Written as DNA, the CDR3 is TGTGCCAGCAGCCAAGCGACTAGCGGGGGGACGCAAGAGACCCAGTACTTC. It yields the protein CASSQATSGGTQETQYF.

This clonotype was seen more than once but under ten times. The chain recombines TRBV6-2 or TRBV6-3 with TRBJ2-7, with 10 bases that match TRBD2. V dropped 5 bases and J dropped 3; count of bases not matched to a gene: 7. The CDR3 is 15 residues long. The germline V gene encodes CDR1 MNHEY and CDR2 SVGEGT. The CDR3 is CASSKPGLANYEQYV. The CDR3, as DNA: TGTGCCAGCAGTAAACCGGGACTAGCGAACTACGAGCAGTACGTC.

The V call is TRBV9, the J call TRBJ1-5; 11 positions match TRBD1. J lost 7 bases, V lost 4 bases, and 7 bases had no gene match. Germline CDR1 SGDLS, CDR2 YYNGEE. This CDR3 contains 15 residues. The CDR3 loop is CASSPQGQGAQPQHF. Written as DNA, the CDR3 is TGTGCCAGCAGCCCACAAGGACAGGGGGCCCAGCCCCAGCATTTT.

This clonotype has only a few counts. The J gene is TRBJ1-1, the V gene TRBV4-1; weak D call: TRBD1 (5 bases). Germline V lookup: CDR1 MGHRA, CDR2 YSYEKL. The CDR3 extends over 14 amino acids. V lost 3 bases and J 2 bases, leaving 10 bases between the germline ends. CDR3 residues: CASSQHQGNTEAFF. The CDR3 DNA is TGCGCCAGCAGCCAGCATCAGGGAAACACTGAAGCTTTCTTT.

The genes are TRBV7-9 and TRBJ1-2; maybe TRBD1 (5 bases). V was pared by 4 bases and J by 8 bases, with 17 bases between. Germline V gene sequence: CDR1 SEHNR, CDR2 FQNEAQ (reference sequence). The CDR3 consists of 14 residues. This CDR3 is CASSYHLMTDGYTF. The CDR3 DNA follows: TGTGCCAGCAGCTATCACCTTATGACAGACGGCTACACCTTC.

CDR3 protein: CASSLTMYQETQYF. CDR3 sequence (DNA): TGTGCCAGCAGCTTAACTATGTACCAAGAGACCCAGTACTTC. V is TRBV7-2 and J is TRBJ2-5; D is uncertain. CDR1 SGHTA and CDR2 FQGNSA come from the germline V gene. V gave up 2 bases and J gave up 0 bases, with 7 bases separating them. The CDR3 runs 14 residues.

This clonotype was picked up a small number of times. V gene TRBV12-3 or TRBV12-4 combines with J gene TRBJ1-2; D unresolved. This CDR3 is built from 14 residues. V was clipped by 1 base and J by 4 bases, with 10 bases between them. The CDR3 region is CASSLGFGSYGYTF. CDR3 nucleotide sequence: TGTGCCAGCAGTTTAGGATTCGGGTCCTATGGCTACACCTTC.